One and the same sample provided the 13 T cell receptor beta chains below, sequenced in a study of OX40 agonist ivuxolimab in advanced cancers. TCRdb keeps only in-frame clones here, not all; method: immunoSEQ multiplex PCR. The table records 55,000 to 75,000 clones, about 81% of them present only once. The source was CD4+ or CD8+ T cells sorted from blood, collected in a trial of the OX40 agonist ivuxolimab. The receptors were gathered from an adult with an advanced solid tumor such as melanoma, head and neck, liver or kidney cancer.

This chain links TRBV6-5 with TRBJ1-2, with 7 bases lining up with TRBD1. V lost 2 bases and J lost 7; bases outside the gene matches: 7. The CDR3 contains 14 residues. The germline gives CDR1 MNHEY, CDR2 SVGAGI. CDR3 loop: CASSYRRQGRGYTF. In DNA, the CDR3 is TGTGCCAGCAGTTACCGGAGACAGGGACGTGGCTACACCTTC.

The gene calls are TRBV7-2 and TRBJ2-3, with 16 nucleotides matching TRBD2. V lost 7 bases, J lost 4 bases, and 8 bases stayed unmatched. In germline, CDR1 is SGHTA, CDR2 FQGNSA. CDR3 length: 17 amino acids. DNA for the CDR3: TGTGCCAGCAACCCCGGGACTAGCGGGGGGGCGGCAGATACGCAGTATTTT. Translation: CASNPGTSGGAADTQYF.

This clone was detected only once. The rearrangement joins TRBV4-3 to TRBJ2-1; 13 nucleotides agree with TRBD2. CDR1 is LGHNA and CDR2 is YSLEER in the germline V gene. J was trimmed by 4 bases and V by 1 base; bases with no gene match: 1. This CDR3 has 16 amino acids. The chain's CDR3 is CASSQALAGGYNEQFF. CDR3 in DNA: TGCGCCAGCAGCCAAGCACTAGCGGGGGGGTACAATGAGCAGTTCTTC.

The chain recombines TRBV5-6 with TRBJ1-1; TRBD1 matches at 7 bases. Germline V gene lookup returns CDR1 SGHDT and CDR2 YYEEEE. The V gene end was trimmed by 5 bases and the J gene end by 3 bases; junction bases not matched to a gene: 13. The CDR3 length is 16 residues. CDR3 sequence (DNA): TGTGCCAGCAGTACAGGGGAGTGGCGTCTCGACACTGAAGCTTTCTTT. Translating gives CASSTGEWRLDTEAFF.

This clone has a single count. V and J are TRBV15 and TRBJ2-5, with D possibly being TRBD2 (5 bases). The V end was cut by 0 bases, the J end by 4 bases, with 12 bases between. The CDR3 runs 15 residues. The germline CDR1 and CDR2 sequences are LNHNV and YYDKDF (reference sequence). CDR3 nucleotide sequence: TGTGCCACCAGCAGAGATTACGAGGGCTCAGAGACCCAGTACTTC. It encodes CATSRDYEGSETQYF.

This clone has only a few counts. The chain recombines TRBV6-6 with TRBJ1-3; D may be TRBD1 (5 bases). CDR1 is MNHNY and CDR2 is SVGAGI in the germline V gene (reference sequence). Trimming removed 7 bases at V and 0 bases at J, with 13 bases between. This CDR3 contains 15 residues. The CDR3 sequence: CASNERGVSGNTIYF. Written as DNA, the CDR3 is TGTGCCAGCAATGAACGAGGGGTCTCTGGAAACACCATATATTTT.

This clone came up once. This sequence joins TRBV2 and TRBJ1-6; D remains unclear. The V gene lost 2 bases and the J gene lost 9 bases, with 8 bases spanning the gap. CDR1 is SNHLY and CDR2 is FYNNEI in the germline V gene. CDR3 length: 13 amino acids. CDR3 nucleotide sequence: TGTGCCAGCAGTGAAACCCCAGGTTCACCCCTCCACTTT. Protein: CASSETPGSPLHF.

The V call is TRBV5-1, the J call TRBJ2-1, with 8 bases matching TRBD2. With V trimmed by 0 bases and J by 8 bases, 7 bases remained unmatched. The germline V gene encodes CDR1 SGHRS and CDR2 YFSETQ. The CDR3 spans 15 residues. In DNA, the CDR3 is TGCGCCAGCAGCTTGGAAGTCACGGGGGGGCATGAGCAGTTCTTC. This gives the protein CASSLEVTGGHEQFF.

CDR3 in amino acids: CASSAEETQYF. CDR3 in DNA: TGTGCCAGCAGTGCCGAAGAGACCCAGTACTTC. The genes are TRBV2 and TRBJ2-5; D remains unclear. Germline loops: CDR1 SNHLY, CDR2 FYNNEI. The CDR3 length is 11 residues. Trimming left V 4 bases short and J 3 bases short, with 3 bases between.

The table lists this clone with a count of one. The genes are TRBV5-1 and TRBJ1-2; D unresolved. The V and J ends lost 6 bases and 7 bases respectively, with 13 bases between them. The CDR3 is 12 amino acids. The germline gives CDR1 SGHRS, CDR2 YFSETQ. The CDR3 is CASTLDFSGYTF. CDR3 coding DNA: TGCGCCAGCACATTGGACTTCTCTGGCTACACCTTC.

The chain uses TRBV14 and TRBJ2-3, with D possibly being TRBD2 (7 bases). CDR3 length: 14 amino acids. CDR1 is SGHDN, CDR2 FVKESK, per germline. The CDR3 nucleotides read TGTGCTACAAGGGGGGGCCTTGGCACAGATACGCAGTATTTT. This translates into CATRGGLGTDTQYF.

The rearrangement uses TRBV5-1 and TRBJ1-2; the D is unclear. The CDR3 sequence is 14 residues long. V dropped 4 bases and J dropped 0 bases, with 10 bases sitting between them. CDR1 SGHRS and CDR2 YFSETQ come from the germline V gene. The CDR3 DNA follows: TGCGCCAGCAGCCCAGGCGGAACTAACTATGGCTACACCTTC. It yields the protein CASSPGGTNYGYTF. Full variable domain (rest looked up from reference TRBV5-1 and TRBJ1-2): KAGVTQTPRYLIKTRGQQVTLSCSPISGHRSVSWYQQTPGQGLQFLFEYFSETQRNKGNFPGRFSGRQFSNSRSEMNVSTLELGDSALYLCASSPGGTNYGYTFGSGTRLTVV.

Points on this clone: At one end the junction does not follow the germline gene, possibly because of a read error. J is TRBJ2-2 and V is TRBV7-7; weak D call: TRBD1 (6 bases). Germline-derived CDR1 and CDR2 are SSHAT and FNYEAQ (reference sequence). The CDR3 has 14 residues. CDR3 region: CASSRTQGAGELFF. The CDR3 DNA is TGTGCTAGCAGCCGTACACAGGGAGCCGGGGAGCTGTTTTTT. The whole variable domain, filled in from reference TRBV7-7 and TRBJ2-2, reads GAGVSQSPRYKVTKRGQDVTLRCDPISSHATLYWYQQALGQGPEFLTYFNYEAQPDKSGLPSDRFSAERPEGSISTLTIQRTEQRDSAMYRCASSRTQGAGELFFGEGSRLTVL.